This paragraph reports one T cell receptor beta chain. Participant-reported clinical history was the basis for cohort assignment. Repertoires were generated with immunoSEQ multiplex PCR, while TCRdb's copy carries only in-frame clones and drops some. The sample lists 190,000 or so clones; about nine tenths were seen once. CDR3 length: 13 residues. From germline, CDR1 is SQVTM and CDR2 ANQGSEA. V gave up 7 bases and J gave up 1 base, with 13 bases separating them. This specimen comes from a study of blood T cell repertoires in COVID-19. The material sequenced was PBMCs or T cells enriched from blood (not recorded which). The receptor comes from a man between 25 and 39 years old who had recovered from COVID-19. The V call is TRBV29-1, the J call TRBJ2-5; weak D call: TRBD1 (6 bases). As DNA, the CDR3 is TGCAGCGGCACCGGGACAACCCAAGAGACCCAGTACTTC. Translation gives CSGTGTTQETQYF.